This entry is about one T cell receptor (beta chain). Its target antigen remains unknown. Per-base quality was not reported, and no clone a single base away is much larger than it. This sample is drawn from a study of cytomegalovirus exposure and HLA in healthy donors (dated by TCRdb to 2016 to 2017). Describing the broader study: A later analysis indicated that the 90 to 150 validation repertoires were generated on the platform also employed for the 700 or so repertoires of the first cohort. To predict cytomegalovirus infection status, the study combined high-throughput TCR immunosequencing, statistical association of individual TCRs with disease status, and machine learning. The study was designed to test whether signatures of past pathogen exposure could be identified by cataloging public T cell receptors. Along with the approximately 700-subject first cohort, a separate validation cohort of 120 different subjects was used.

The investigation overall reported the following: The validation cohort had no HLA typing available for a later analysis, so co-occurrence within that cohort was assessed over all 130 or so repertoires. The classifier was reported to diagnose cytomegalovirus status with high specificity and sensitivity in both the original and validation cohorts. The authors suggested that the approach could potentially be extended to other disease states and immunological phenotypes. Most TCR sequences were seen in very few donors, while some public TCRs were found in many individuals. A total of 150 to 200 TCR beta chains were listed by the study as associated with cytomegalovirus. In a later analysis, TCRs clustered in the first cohort were found to also tend to co-occur in the roughly 110 validation repertoires, with 90% to 95% of cluster scores above 0. Three of the identified cytomegalovirus-associated TCR beta chains were confirmed in vitro to be specific for cytomegalovirus antigens.

Ends trimmed: V by 0 bases, J by 9 bases; bases unmatched to a gene: 9. Inclusive of the bounding cysteine and phenylalanine, the CDR3 is 16 residues long. Just the 48-base CDR3 DNA is kept, in frame starting at base 1. As encoded in the germline V gene, CDR1 is LGHNT while CDR2 is FRNRAP. Donors formed part of the validation cohort, which comprised 120 subjects and was distinct from the first cohort of under 850 subjects. The protocol used for the library was the immunoSEQ multiplex PCR assay. The authors processed their data as follows. A statistical classification framework was built to diagnose cytomegalovirus status from the catalog of TCR beta chain sequences. As stored in TCRdb, this immuneACCESS dataset retains in-frame rearrangements with V and J assigned. A fraction of the clones does not appear; measured against another copy, unresolved V genes explain less than half of the discrepancy, and the remainder lacks a known reason. V and J calls and clone size are as listed in that table; D and trimming were resolved from the DNA. This sample lists tens of thousands of clones; approximately 94% were detected once. Of the sample, 4% to 5.5% falls within the top ten clones.

The chain links TRBV12-5 with TRBJ2-1; 9 central nucleotides agree with TRBD1. The receptor comes from a man between 18 and 35 years old in good health and CMV-seropositive. Sequenced sample: PBMCs. The CDR3 protein is CASGLVQGQGTTEQFF. The nucleotide sequence reads as follows: TGTGCTAGTGGTTTGGTACAGGGACAGGGTACTACTGAGCAGTTCTTC.